Listed here are 9 T cell receptor beta chains from one sample, sequenced in a study of cytomegalovirus exposure and HLA in healthy donors. Use of 60 Vbeta and 13 Jbeta primers characterized the PCR. Profiled with immunoSEQ multiplex PCR; TCRdb holds only in-frame clones, not every one. The repertoire holds 100,000 to 150,000 clones, with roughly 80% as singletons. The sample comprised PBMCs. Receptors were obtained from a man younger than 35 in good health and CMV-seropositive.

This clone is a singleton in its sample. The rearrangement links TRBV27 to TRBJ1-5, with 9 bases lining up with TRBD1. The CDR3 covers 17 residues. After removal of 6 bases from V and 5 bases from J, the junction contained 14 bases not matched to a gene. The germline CDR1 and CDR2 sequences are MNHEY and SMNVEV (reference sequence). The CDR3, as DNA: TGTGCCAGCAGATCTCTTGAGGGACAGGGACGTTATCAGCCCCAGCATTTT. Translation: CASRSLEGQGRYQPQHF.

The J gene is TRBJ1-1, the V gene TRBV19, with a tentative D call TRBD1 (5 bases). The CDR3 covers 12 residues. Germline CDR1 and CDR2: LNHDA and SQIVND (reference sequence). Trimming took off 6 bases at V and 4 bases at J, with 9 bases between the two ends. The CDR3 sequence: CASRPGGTEAFF. CDR3 nucleotides: TGTGCCAGTAGACCGGGGGGCACTGAAGCTTTCTTT.

This clone showed up just a few times. The chain is built from TRBV19 and TRBJ2-3, with 9 bases fitting TRBD2. Trimming took 4 bases from V and 1 from J; bases not matched to a gene: 0. Germline CDR1 is LNHDA and CDR2 is SQIVND (reference sequence). The CDR3 consists of 14 residues. In DNA form, the CDR3 reads TGTGCCAGTAGTACTAGCGGGGGCACAGATACGCAGTATTTT. Encoded protein: CASSTSGGTDTQYF.

This clone is a singleton in its sample. In DNA form, the CDR3 reads TGCGCCAGCAGCGCCCGACAGGGGAACACTGAAGCTTTCTTT. It codes for CASSARQGNTEAFF. The chain combines TRBV4-1 with TRBJ1-1, with 7 bases that match TRBD1. This CDR3 comprises 14 residues. Germline V gene lookup returns CDR1 MGHRA and CDR2 YSYEKL. The V gene end was trimmed by 5 bases and the J gene end by 1 base; junction bases not matched to a gene: 4.

There are a few counts of this clone. This sequence joins TRBV5-4 and TRBJ2-2; D is uncertain. Germline values: CDR1 SGHNT, CDR2 YYREEE (reference sequence). With 0 bases removed from V and 4 bases from J, the gap between germline ends came to 13 bases. This CDR3 contains 16 residues. CDR3 loop: CASSLALQRSTGELFF. CDR3 nucleotides: TGTGCCAGCAGCTTGGCCCTCCAGAGGTCCACCGGGGAGCTGTTTTTT.

The chain is built from TRBV7-2 and TRBJ2-7; a weak D match, TRBD2 (5 bases). V lost 0 bases and J lost 3, with 6 bases in between. This CDR3 has 13 amino acids. Germline lookup yields CDR1 SGHTA and CDR2 FQGNSA. CDR3 in DNA: TGTGCCAGCAGCTTAGCCGGGAACTACGAGCAGTACTTC. Amino acids: CASSLAGNYEQYF.

J is TRBJ2-1 and V is TRBV10-3, with 9 nucleotides matching TRBD1. Germline V gene data show CDR1 as ENHRY and CDR2 as SYGVKD. This CDR3 region has 14 residues. Unmatched junction bases numbered 12, after V lost 11 bases and J lost 7 bases. The DNA for the CDR3 is TGTGCCTGCGAGAGGGACAGGGATATGAATGAGCAGTTCTTC. Translation: CACERDRDMNEQFF.

The CDR3, as DNA: TGTGCCTGGAGCCGACAGGGGGCATTACCCGGAAACACCATATATTTT. Protein sequence: CAWSRQGALPGNTIYF. V and J are TRBV30 and TRBJ1-3; 10 nucleotides match TRBD1. This CDR3 is built from 16 residues. Germline V gene sequence: CDR1 GTSNPN, CDR2 SVGIG (reference sequence). With V trimmed by 3 bases and J by 4 bases, 9 bases remained unmatched.

In its sample, this clone was seen once. The chain carries TRBV5-1 and TRBJ1-1; unclear D gene. Between the trimmed V and J ends, which lost 4 bases and 3 bases, there was a span of 4 bases. The CDR3 runs 11 residues. The germline CDR1 and CDR2 sequences are SGHRS and YFSETQ. This CDR3 reads CASSLDTEAFF. The CDR3, as DNA: TGCGCCAGCAGCCTTGACACTGAAGCTTTCTTT.